The 31 T cell receptor beta chains listed next were all sequenced from one sample in a study of CD8+ T cells in alopecia areata. cDNA prepared by RNA extraction and subsequent reverse transcription served as the template for sequencing. Here immunoSEQ multiplex PCR was the method, and the copy in TCRdb shows in-frame clones only, minus some. The table includes under 250,000 clones, 56% detected once. The sequenced material came from CD8+ T cells sorted from blood. The receptors stem from a human donor in good health.

The rearrangement links TRBV29-1 to TRBJ2-5; D remains unclear. CDR1 and CDR2 (germline): SQVTM, ANQGSEA. Trimming pared 6 bases from V and 1 base from J, leaving 15 bases between. This CDR3 comprises 14 residues. The CDR3 DNA follows: TGCAGCGTAGAGATAACTAAATCCCAAGAGACCCAGTACTTC. The encoded protein is CSVEITKSQETQYF. Full variable domain (rest looked up from reference TRBV29-1 and TRBJ2-5): SAVISQKPSRDICQRGTSLTIQCQVDSQVTMMFWYRQQPGQSLTLIATANQGSEATYESGFVIDKFPISRPNLTFSTLTVSNMSPEDSSIYLCSVEITKSQETQYFGPGTRLLVL.

The chain is built from TRBV9 and TRBJ1-1, with D possibly TRBD1 on 6 matching bases. The germline V gene has CDR1 SGDLS and CDR2 YYNGEE. CDR3 size: 16 residues. The germline V and J ends were trimmed by 3 bases and 2 bases, with 17 bases remaining between them. The DNA of the CDR3 is TGTGCCAGCAGCGGACCTCCGGGACAACCTAACACTGAAGCTTTCTTT. The encoded protein is CASSGPPGQPNTEAFF.

The rearrangement links TRBV19 to TRBJ1-2; D is unclear. The CDR3 totals 12 residues. V was clipped by 5 bases and J by 8 bases, with 12 bases between them. Germline V gives CDR1 LNHDA, CDR2 SQIVND (reference sequence). The CDR3 region is CASSLRDVGYTF. CDR3 DNA: TGTGCCAGTAGTTTACGGGATGTCGGCTACACCTTC.

The V call is TRBV6-5, the J call TRBJ2-1; TRBD2 aligns across 8 bases. J lost 6 bases, V lost 5 bases, and 6 bases had no gene match. The CDR3 covers 14 residues. Germline V lookup: CDR1 MNHEY, CDR2 SVGAGI. This CDR3 reads CASSKGLEGNEQFF. The CDR3 DNA is TGTGCCAGCAGTAAGGGACTAGAGGGCAATGAGCAGTTCTTC.

The chain uses TRBV23-1 and TRBJ2-5, with D tentatively TRBD1 (6 bases). TRBV23-1 qualifies as an ORF whose function is uncertain. Trimming left V 2 bases short and J 1 base short, with 11 bases between. The CDR3 loop spans 15 amino acids. The CDR3 spells CASSQGGSSQETQYF. The DNA of the CDR3 is TGCGCCAGCAGTCAAGGGGGCTCGAGCCAAGAGACCCAGTACTTC.

The chain uses TRBV19 and TRBJ1-1; D is ambiguous. The CDR3 sequence is 14 residues long. The germline gives CDR1 LNHDA, CDR2 SQIVND (reference sequence). V lost 3 bases and J 1 base, leaving 9 bases between the germline ends. CDR3 sequence reads: CASSILVENTEAFF. For the CDR3, the DNA is TGTGCCAGTAGTATCCTGGTGGAGAACACTGAAGCTTTCTTT.

As DNA, the CDR3 is TGTGCCAGCTCACCACCCCCCGCAGGGTCAGGAGAGACCCAGTACTTC. It yields the protein CASSPPPAGSGETQYF. The genes are TRBV18 and TRBJ2-5, with TRBD1 as a possible D gene (5 bases). CDR1 is KGHSH, CDR2 LQKENI, per germline. Trimming cost V 0 bases and J 4 bases, with 15 bases left between them. The CDR3 is 16 residues long.

This clone was seen a few times. CDR3 nucleotide sequence: TGTGCCAGCAGCTTGGGGACAGGAAAAGATACGCAGTATTTT. Protein: CASSLGTGKDTQYF. The V and J genes are TRBV5-6 and TRBJ2-3, with 7 bases aligning to TRBD1. CDR1 is SGHDT and CDR2 is YYEEEE in the germline V gene. The CDR3 consists of 14 residues. V trimming: 0 bases; J trimming: 5 bases; junction bases outside the gene matches: 3.

CDR3 sequence reads: CASHLAPQETQYF. Written as DNA, the CDR3 is TGTGCCAGCCACCTAGCTCCCCAAGAGACCCAGTACTTC. The chain carries TRBV6-1 and TRBJ2-5, with a possible D match to TRBD2 (5 bases). The CDR3 extends over 13 amino acids. Germline-derived CDR1 and CDR2 are MNHNS and SASEGT. V was shortened by 8 bases and J by 1 base, with 11 bases between the two germline ends.

The J gene is TRBJ1-5, the V gene TRBV7-6, with D perhaps TRBD1 (5 bases). The CDR3 runs 15 residues. Per germline, CDR1 SGHVS and CDR2 FNYEAQ. Trimming cost V 0 bases and J 3 bases, with 9 bases left between them. CDR3 loop: CASSLAAGTNQPQHF. Here the CDR3 DNA reads TGTGCCAGCAGCTTAGCGGCAGGGACCAATCAGCCCCAGCATTTT.

The gene calls are TRBV29-1 and TRBJ2-7; 11 bases line up with TRBD1. The germline V gene has CDR1 SQVTM and CDR2 ANQGSEA. The CDR3 is 16 amino acids. The V and J ends lost 2 bases and 3 bases, in that order; junction bases with no gene match: 9. CDR3 DNA sequence: TGCAGCGTTGAATCGGCTGTGGGACAGGGGGACTACGAGCAGTACTTC. Amino acid sequence: CSVESAVGQGDYEQYF.

This clone was detected only a few times. The V call is TRBV6-6, the J call TRBJ2-1; TRBD2 aligns across 12 bases. Germline V lookup: CDR1 MNHNY, CDR2 SVGAGI (reference sequence). The CDR3 consists of 15 residues. V dropped 2 bases and J dropped 7; count of bases not matched to a gene: 3. CDR3 residues: CASSYALAGGNEQFF. The CDR3 bases are TGTGCCAGCAGTTACGCGCTAGCGGGGGGGAATGAGCAGTTCTTC.

This clone was seen a few times. This sequence joins TRBV5-6 and TRBJ2-7, with TRBD1 matching over 12 bases. After removal of 6 bases from V and 3 bases from J, the junction contained 7 bases not matched to a gene. CDR1 and CDR2 from the germline V gene are SGHDT and YYEEEE. The CDR3 totals 15 residues. The CDR3: CASTPGQGAIYEQYF. For the CDR3, the DNA is TGTGCCAGCACCCCGGGACAGGGGGCGATCTACGAGCAGTACTTC.

The V call is TRBV29-1, the J call TRBJ2-1; 11 positions match TRBD2. Germline loops: CDR1 SQVTM, CDR2 ANQGSEA. V was pared by 7 bases and J by 4 bases, with 6 bases of the junction left unmatched. The CDR3 length is 14 residues. This CDR3 reads CSATLAGEYNEQFF. CDR3 nucleotides: TGCAGCGCAACACTAGCGGGGGAGTACAATGAGCAGTTCTTC.

CDR3 region: CASSGTELSTDTQYF. The CDR3, as DNA: TGTGCCAGCAGCGGGACAGAGTTAAGCACAGATACGCAGTATTTT. The rearrangement links TRBV6-5 to TRBJ2-3; TRBD1 matches 7 bases. The CDR3 is 15 amino acids. The ends lost 6 bases at V and 0 bases at J; junction bases unmatched: 6. Germline V lookup: CDR1 MNHEY, CDR2 SVGAGI.

This clone showed up just a few times. The J gene is TRBJ2-5, the V gene TRBV2; D gene uncertain. CDR1 is SNHLY and CDR2 is FYNNEI in the germline V gene. The V gene lost 7 bases and the J gene lost 5 bases, with 11 bases spanning the gap. This CDR3 spans 12 amino acids. The CDR3 reads CASTQTVETQYF. The CDR3 coding sequence is TGTGCCAGCACTCAAACAGTGGAGACCCAGTACTTC.

The rearrangement joins TRBV7-8 to TRBJ1-1, with D possibly matching TRBD1 (5 bases). Germline V gene lookup returns CDR1 SGHVS and CDR2 FQNEAQ. Trimming took 8 bases from V and 2 from J, leaving 12 bases between them. The CDR3 runs to 13 residues. DNA of the CDR3: TGTGCCAGCCTATCGAGGGGCAACACTGAAGCTTTCTTT. It is translated as CASLSRGNTEAFF.

This chain uses TRBV11-2 with TRBJ2-1; no definite D call. Germline V CDR1 and CDR2: SGHAT, FQNNGV. Trimming shortened V by 6 bases and J by 8 bases, and 8 bases separated the two germline ends. CDR3 length: 11 amino acids. The CDR3 DNA sequence: TGTGCCAGCAGGGTCCTAGATGAGCAGTTCTTC. This translates into CASRVLDEQFF. The full variable domain, completed using reference TRBV11-2 and TRBJ2-1, is EAGVAQSPRYKIIEKRQSVAFWCNPISGHATLYWYQQILGQGPKLLIQFQNNGVVDDSQLPKDRFSAERLKGVDSTLKIQPAKLEDSAVYLCASRVLDEQFFGPGTRLTVL.

This sequence joins TRBV27 and TRBJ1-2; tentative D call: TRBD1 (5 bases). Looked up from germline, CDR1 is MNHEY and CDR2 is SMNVEV (reference sequence). Trimming removed 3 bases from V and 4 bases from J, with 9 bases in between. This CDR3 contains 13 residues. The CDR3 sequence: CASSFGQGYGYTF. CDR3 coding DNA: TGTGCCAGCAGTTTCGGGCAGGGCTATGGCTACACCTTC.

This clone was seen only a few times. The chain uses TRBV19 and TRBJ2-4, with D possibly being TRBD1 (6 bases). The CDR3 contains 14 residues. Germline V lookup: CDR1 LNHDA, CDR2 SQIVND (reference sequence). V was pared by 5 bases and J by 6 bases, with 14 bases between. CDR3 DNA sequence: TGTGCCAGTAGTGCCCACAGGGCCGGAAACATTCAGTACTTC. Translating gives CASSAHRAGNIQYF.

The genes are TRBV5-6 and TRBJ2-7; weak D call: TRBD2 (6 bases). The CDR3 length is 15 residues. The V gene lost 3 bases and the J gene lost 1 base, with 14 bases spanning the gap. Germline CDR1 SGHDT, CDR2 YYEEEE. This chain's CDR3 is CASSSDLAGSYEQYF. In nucleotides, the CDR3 is TGTGCCAGCAGCTCAGACCTGGCGGGGTCCTACGAGCAGTACTTC.

This clone was picked up a small number of times. The chain recombines TRBV29-1 with TRBJ1-1, with 9 bases matching TRBD1. CDR1 is SQVTM, CDR2 ANQGSEA, per germline. The CDR3 runs to 18 residues. J lost 5 bases, V lost 5 bases, and 21 bases had no gene match. CDR3 sequence reads: CSVIWGNTGGAIGTEAFF. Written as DNA, the CDR3 is TGCAGCGTTATCTGGGGTAACACAGGGGGCGCTATAGGGACTGAAGCTTTCTTT. Based on the CDR3 plus reference TRBV29-1 and TRBJ1-1, the full variable domain is SAVISQKPSRDICQRGTSLTIQCQVDSQVTMMFWYRQQPGQSLTLIATANQGSEATYESGFVIDKFPISRPNLTFSTLTVSNMSPEDSSIYLCSVIWGNTGGAIGTEAFFGQGTRLTVV.

V gene TRBV25-1 combines with J gene TRBJ1-5; tentatively, D is TRBD1 (5 bases). Looked up from germline, CDR1 is MGHDK and CDR2 is SYGVNS. The CDR3 runs 14 residues. V lost 1 base to trimming and J lost 7 bases, with 11 bases between them. The CDR3 reads CASSEFREEQPQHF. As DNA, the CDR3 is TGTGCCAGCAGTGAATTCAGGGAGGAGCAGCCCCAGCATTTT.

V usage is TRBV5-1 and J usage is TRBJ2-3; D may match TRBD1 or TRBD2 (5 bases each). The germline gives CDR1 SGHRS, CDR2 YFSETQ. There are 15 residues in the CDR3. The V and J ends lost 6 bases and 6 bases respectively, with 20 bases between them. CDR3 region: CASNEPSGEGDTQYF. The CDR3 DNA follows: TGCGCCAGCAACGAGCCTTCGGGCGAGGGGGATACGCAGTATTTT. The complete variable domain, with remaining parts taken from reference TRBV5-1 and TRBJ2-3, reads KAGVTQTPRYLIKTRGQQVTLSCSPISGHRSVSWYQQTPGQGLQFLFEYFSETQRNKGNFPGRFSGRQFSNSRSEMNVSTLELGDSALYLCASNEPSGEGDTQYFGPGTRLTVL.

The chain joins TRBV5-1 to TRBJ2-5, with unresolved D. Germline CDR1 is SGHRS and CDR2 is YFSETQ. The V and J ends lost 6 bases and 2 bases respectively, with 14 bases between them. The CDR3 is 14 residues long. CDR3 nucleotides: TGCGCCAGCACCCAACGGAGAGTTCAAGAGACCCAGTACTTC. It specifies CASTQRRVQETQYF.

The chain employs TRBV13 and TRBJ2-5; 8 nucleotides align to TRBD1. This CDR3 spans 14 amino acids. Germline lookup yields CDR1 PRHDT and CDR2 FYEKMQ (reference sequence). V was clipped by 5 bases and J by 4 bases; unmatched bases: 6. CDR3 nucleotide sequence: TGTGCCAGCAGCACCCGACAGGGGAGAGAGACCCAGTACTTC. This encodes CASSTRQGRETQYF.

This chain joins TRBV5-1 and TRBJ1-3; no reliable D call. The germline V gene has CDR1 SGHRS and CDR2 YFSETQ. V was clipped by 0 bases and J by 0 bases, with 7 bases between them. This CDR3 region has 15 residues. The CDR3: CASSLDQFSGNTIYF. CDR3 DNA: TGCGCCAGCAGCTTGGACCAGTTCTCTGGAAACACCATATATTTT.

This clone was counted between two and nine times. The chain links TRBV7-9 to TRBJ2-7; D remains unclear. V dropped 6 bases and J dropped 5 bases, with 11 bases sitting between them. CDR1 SEHNR and CDR2 FQNEAQ come from the germline V gene (reference sequence). The length of the CDR3 is 12 residues. For the CDR3, the DNA is TGTGCCAGCAGGGGCCTAGTCGACGAGCAGTACTTC. It codes for CASRGLVDEQYF.

This clone was recorded a few times. J is TRBJ2-5 and V is TRBV5-6; no clear D. V was pared by 0 bases and J by 3 bases, with 6 bases between. CDR1 and CDR2 (germline): SGHDT, YYEEEE. The CDR3 consists of 13 residues. The CDR3 reads CASSLELEETQYF. CDR3 nucleotides: TGTGCCAGCAGCTTGGAACTGGAAGAGACCCAGTACTTC.

The chain uses TRBV5-4 and TRBJ2-5; weak D call: TRBD1 (6 bases). The J call could be wrong; TRBJ2-7 is a better fit for the DNA end. This CDR3 is 14 amino acids long. The germline V gene encodes CDR1 SGHNT and CDR2 YYREEE (reference sequence). The CDR3 DNA sequence: TGTGCCAGCAGCTTCGAGGGGGTTTCCTACGAGCAGTACTTC. It yields the protein CASSFEGVSYEQYF.

The chain uses TRBV29-1 and TRBJ2-1; D not certain. Per germline, CDR1 SQVTM and CDR2 ANQGSEA. Trimming cost V 3 bases and J 6 bases, with 6 bases left between them. There are 11 residues in the CDR3. The DNA of the CDR3 is TGCAGCGTTGACGACGGCAATGAGCAGTTCTTC. This codes for CSVDDGNEQFF.